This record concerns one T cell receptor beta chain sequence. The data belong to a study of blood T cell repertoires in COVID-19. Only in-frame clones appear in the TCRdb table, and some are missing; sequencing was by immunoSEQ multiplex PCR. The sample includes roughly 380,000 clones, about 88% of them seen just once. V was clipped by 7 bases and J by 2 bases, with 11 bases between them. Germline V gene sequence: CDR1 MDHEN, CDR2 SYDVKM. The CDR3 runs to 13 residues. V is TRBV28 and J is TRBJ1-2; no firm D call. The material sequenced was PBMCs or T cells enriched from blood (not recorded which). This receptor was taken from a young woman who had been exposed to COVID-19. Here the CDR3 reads CASTHLSNYGYTF. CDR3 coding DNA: TGTGCCAGCACCCACCTATCGAACTATGGCTACACCTTC.